What follows are 28 T cell receptor beta chains derived from one specimen sequenced in a study of blood T cell repertoires in COVID-19 (dated by TCRdb to between 2020 and 2021). Library creation used the immunoSEQ multiplex PCR assay. TCRdb obtained this table from immuneACCESS and retained in-frame rearrangements with V and J assigned. These tables miss some clones; where compared with another copy, unresolved V genes account for less than half of the shortfall, and the remainder is unexplained. The sample table records approximately 210,000 clones; 84% of these occur just once. 7.6% of the sample rests with the top ten. The source material was peripheral blood. The receptor source for this set is a woman aged 45-65 years with active or convalescent COVID-19.

The J gene is TRBJ1-5, the V gene TRBV28; D is uncertain. The germline V and J ends were trimmed by 1 base and 0 bases, with 4 bases remaining between them. Germline values: CDR1 MDHEN, CDR2 SYDVKM. The CDR3 loop spans 14 amino acids. CDR3 protein: CASSLSSSNQPQHF. CDR3 DNA: TGTGCCAGCAGTTTATCCAGTAGCAATCAGCCCCAGCATTTT. Combining the CDR3 with reference TRBV28 and TRBJ1-5 gives the whole variable domain DVKVTQSSRYLVKRTGEKVFLECVQDMDHENMFWYRQDPGLGLRLIYFSYDVKMKEKGDIPEGYSVSREKKERFSLILESASTNQTSMYLCASSLSSSNQPQHFGDGTRLSIL.

The V call is TRBV5-1, the J call TRBJ1-4; 7 positions agree with TRBD1. The germline V gene has CDR1 SGHRS and CDR2 YFSETQ. The V gene end was trimmed by 6 bases and the J gene end by 8 bases; junction bases not matched to a gene: 10. The CDR3 runs 14 residues. The CDR3 nucleotides read TGCGCCAGCAAAAATGGGACAGACGTCGAAAAACTGTTTTTT. Protein product: CASKNGTDVEKLFF.

V is TRBV5-4 and J is TRBJ2-2; the D gene is possibly TRBD2 (5 bases). CDR3 size: 15 residues. The germline V gene encodes CDR1 SGHNT and CDR2 YYREEE (reference sequence). Deletions cut 0 bases from V and 6 bases from J, with 12 bases between. The CDR3 reads CASSLVPTTPGELFF. CDR3 coding DNA: TGTGCCAGCAGCTTGGTTCCGACTACACCCGGGGAGCTGTTTTTT.

This rearrangement joins TRBV28 to TRBJ1-1; D unclear. With 4 bases removed from V and 11 bases from J, the gap between germline ends came to 17 bases. Germline CDR1 and CDR2: MDHEN and SYDVKM. The CDR3 extends over 13 amino acids. DNA for the CDR3: TGTGCCAGCAGTTCGCGGGGTAGGTTCGAGGCTTTCTTT. Protein product: CASSSRGRFEAFF.

The genes are TRBV10-3 and TRBJ1-5, with a tentative D call TRBD1 (5 bases). Between the trimmed V and J ends, which lost 6 bases and 3 bases, there was a span of 15 bases. CDR3 length: 15 amino acids. Germline lookup yields CDR1 ENHRY and CDR2 SYGVKD. CDR3 sequence (DNA): TGTGCCATCAGGAGCGGGGGACCCGACAATCAGCCCCAGCATTTT. Its protein is CAIRSGGPDNQPQHF.

This chain links TRBV6-1 with TRBJ1-5, with unresolved D. This CDR3 has 15 amino acids. Germline lookup yields CDR1 MNHNS and CDR2 SASEGT. V was trimmed by 1 base and J by 9 bases, leaving 16 bases between them. The DNA for the CDR3 is TGTGCCAGCAGTGAAGTCTTGACTGGGTCTTGGCCCCAGCATTTT. Translation gives CASSEVLTGSWPQHF.

The chain links TRBV11-2 to TRBJ2-5; 8 nucleotides line up with TRBD1. J gave up 4 bases and V 4 bases, and 2 bases lay outside the gene matches. The CDR3 extends over 13 amino acids. Germline CDR1 SGHAT, CDR2 FQNNGV. CDR3 bases: TGTGCCAGCAGCTCAGGGGGCGGAGAGACCCAGTACTTC. This translates into CASSSGGGETQYF.

About this clone: The sample has other DNA sequences that encode this CDR3 too. The chain has TRBV3-1 (or the pseudogene TRBV3-2) and TRBJ1-2, with a possible D match to TRBD1 (6 bases). Germline CDR1 reads LGHDT; CDR2 reads YNNKEL (reference sequence). Trimming pared 1 base from V and 6 bases from J, leaving 9 bases between. The CDR3 runs 13 residues. The CDR3 DNA sequence: TGTGCCAGCAGCCAAGGCAGGGGAGATGGCTACACCTTC. Its translation is CASSQGRGDGYTF.

This sequence joins TRBV6-6 and TRBJ2-7; TRBD2 aligns across 8 bases. Germline V gives CDR1 MNHNY, CDR2 SVGAGI (reference sequence). CDR3 length equals 14 residues. With V trimmed by 4 bases and J by 2 bases, 4 bases remained unmatched. The CDR3 sequence: CASSWLAGTYEQYF. Here the CDR3 DNA reads TGTGCCAGCAGTTGGTTAGCGGGAACCTACGAGCAGTACTTC.

V is TRBV28 and J is TRBJ1-2, with TRBD1 identical over 7 bases. The J segment lost 8 bases and the V segment lost 9 bases, leaving 18 bases of the junction unmatched. The V gene's germline CDR1 is MDHEN and CDR2 SYDVKM. The length of the CDR3 is 15 residues. CDR3 in DNA: TGTGCCAGTGCCGAGTCCCACGTCAGGGGGGAAGGCTACACCTTC. Protein product: CASAESHVRGEGYTF.

The genes are TRBV6-5 and TRBJ1-1, with 9 bases aligning to TRBD1. The length of the CDR3 is 15 residues. CDR1 is MNHEY, CDR2 SVGAGI, per germline. V lost 6 bases, J lost 3 bases, and 8 bases stayed unmatched. CDR3 residues: CASSTDRGGDTEAFF. DNA of the CDR3: TGTGCCAGCAGCACGGACAGGGGAGGAGACACTGAAGCTTTCTTT.

The chain uses TRBV28 and TRBJ1-5; perhaps TRBD1 as D (6 bases). CDR3 size: 15 residues. With 5 bases removed from V and 1 base from J, the gap between germline ends came to 12 bases. Germline loops: CDR1 MDHEN, CDR2 SYDVKM. The CDR3 here is CASSPAGASNQPQHF. The CDR3 coding sequence is TGTGCCAGCAGTCCGGCAGGGGCCAGCAATCAGCCCCAGCATTTT. The whole variable domain, remainder taken from reference TRBV28 and TRBJ1-5, is DVKVTQSSRYLVKRTGEKVFLECVQDMDHENMFWYRQDPGLGLRLIYFSYDVKMKEKGDIPEGYSVSREKKERFSLILESASTNQTSMYLCASSPAGASNQPQHFGDGTRLSIL.

The gene calls are TRBV19 and TRBJ2-2; weak D call: TRBD1 (6 bases). This CDR3 is built from 16 residues. V dropped 6 bases and J dropped 2 bases, with 16 bases sitting between them. Germline V CDR1 and CDR2: LNHDA, SQIVND (reference sequence). The CDR3 protein is CASSPLTGINTGELFF. Here the CDR3 DNA reads TGTGCCAGTAGCCCCCTAACAGGGATCAACACCGGGGAGCTGTTTTTT.

The chain couples TRBV21-1 to TRBJ1-2; the table's D call, TRBD1, has no DNA check behind it. TRBV21-1 is a known pseudogene. CDR3 size: 14 residues. The CDR3 DNA sequence: TGTGCCAGCAGCTCCCCAGTATGCTTCTATGGCTACACCTTC. Residues: CASSSPVCFYGYTF.

In its sample, this clone was seen once. V gene TRBV6-5 combines with J gene TRBJ1-1; a possible D gene is TRBD1 (5 bases). Deletions cut 6 bases from V and 1 base from J, with 6 bases between. CDR1 and CDR2 (germline): MNHEY, SVGAGI. CDR3 length: 12 amino acids. The CDR3 bases are TGTGCCAGCAGCCAGGGGAACACTGAAGCTTTCTTT. Its protein product is CASSQGNTEAFF.

V usage is TRBV18 and J usage is TRBJ1-2; D not resolved. Per germline, CDR1 KGHSH and CDR2 LQKENI. The V and J ends lost 3 bases and 2 bases respectively, with 7 bases between them. CDR3 length: 13 amino acids. The chain's CDR3 is CASSPAGNYGYTF. The CDR3 DNA is TGTGCCAGCTCACCGGCCGGGAACTATGGCTACACCTTC.

The gene calls are TRBV14 and TRBJ2-1; D not certain. The length of the CDR3 is 14 residues. Deletions cut 4 bases from V and 8 bases from J, with 15 bases between. Germline loops: CDR1 SGHDN, CDR2 FVKESK. The CDR3: CASSPFSLTHEQFF. The CDR3 nucleotides are TGTGCCAGCAGCCCTTTCTCTCTAACGCATGAGCAGTTCTTC.

The table lists this clone with a count of one. This chain connects TRBV19 to TRBJ2-7; 8 bases fit TRBD2. The CDR3 runs to 15 residues. Germline V gene data show CDR1 as LNHDA and CDR2 as SQIVND (reference sequence). J gave up 6 bases and V 3 bases, and 10 bases lay outside the gene matches. The CDR3 here is CASSIQRTSLIEQYF. The CDR3 nucleotides are TGTGCCAGTAGTATCCAGAGGACTAGCCTGATCGAGCAGTACTTC.

The V call is TRBV6-1, the J call TRBJ1-4, with TRBD1 as a possible D gene (5 bases). In germline, CDR1 is MNHNS, CDR2 SASEGT. V lost 3 bases and J lost 10, with 12 bases in between. The CDR3 loop spans 13 amino acids. The CDR3 DNA is TGTGCCAGCAGTGAGGACACCTTGGGAAAACTGTTTTTT. Translated: CASSEDTLGKLFF.

The CDR3 here is CACARGLGNTIYF. For the CDR3, the DNA is TGTGCCTGTGCTAGGGGTTTAGGAAACACCATATATTTT. The chain employs TRBV30 and TRBJ1-3; D is perhaps TRBD1 (5 bases). V was shortened by 6 bases and J by 4 bases, with 13 bases between the two germline ends. CDR1 and CDR2 (germline): GTSNPN, SVGIG (reference sequence). The CDR3 sequence is 13 residues long. Using reference TRBV30 and TRBJ1-3 for the parts outside the CDR3, the full variable domain is SQTIHQWPATLVQPVGSPLSLECTVEGTSNPNLYWYRQAAGRGLQLLFYSVGIGQISSEVPQNLSASRPQDRQFILSSKKLLLSDSGFYLCACARGLGNTIYFGEGSWLTVV.

The genes are TRBV7-2 and TRBJ2-1, with D maybe TRBD2 (6 bases). Germline values: CDR1 SGHTA, CDR2 FQGNSA. Trimming stripped 2 bases from V and 9 bases from J, with 8 bases between. CDR3 length: 12 residues. The CDR3 is CASSLSSGEQFF. The CDR3 DNA reads as TGTGCCAGCAGCTTAAGTAGCGGTGAGCAGTTCTTC. The full variable domain, in which reference TRBV7-2 and TRBJ2-1 provide the parts outside the CDR3, is GAGVSQSPSNKVTEKGKDVELRCDPISGHTALYWYRQSLGQGLEFLIYFQGNSAPDKSGLPSDRFSAERTGGSVSTLTIQRTQQEDSAVYLCASSLSSGEQFFGPGTRLTVL.

The sample holds a few counts of this clone. The chain combines TRBV19 with TRBJ2-2, with 12 bases aligning to TRBD1. With V trimmed by 5 bases and J by 7 bases, 5 bases remained unmatched. Germline lookup yields CDR1 LNHDA and CDR2 SQIVND (reference sequence). The CDR3 loop spans 15 amino acids. CDR3 amino acids: CASSPGTGGFGELFF. As DNA, the CDR3 is TGTGCCAGTAGTCCCGGGACAGGGGGCTTCGGGGAGCTGTTTTTT.

The V call is TRBV5-6, the J call TRBJ2-3; tentatively, D is TRBD1 (6 bases). Trimming shortened V by 4 bases and J by 7 bases, and 19 bases separated the two germline ends. The CDR3 extends over 15 amino acids. Germline V lookup: CDR1 SGHDT, CDR2 YYEEEE. CDR3 amino acids: CASSEGPRGWNTQYF. CDR3 DNA: TGTGCCAGCAGCGAAGGCCCGAGGGGGTGGAATACGCAGTATTTT.

The V call is TRBV2, the J call TRBJ1-5; 8 bases match TRBD1. The V and J ends lost 2 bases and 2 bases, in that order; junction bases with no gene match: 17. The CDR3 is made up of 20 amino acids. Germline-derived CDR1 and CDR2 are SNHLY and FYNNEI. The CDR3 region is CASSEWTGYWDYYGNQPQHF. DNA for the CDR3: TGTGCCAGCAGTGAATGGACAGGGTATTGGGATTATTATGGCAATCAGCCCCAGCATTTT.

The chain combines TRBV29-1 with TRBJ2-1; TRBD2 might be the D (6 bases). V lost 6 bases, J lost 3 bases, and 15 bases lay in between. CDR1 and CDR2 (germline): SQVTM, ANQGSEA. The CDR3 has 14 amino acids. CDR3 region: CSVARGTVYNEQFF. For the CDR3, the DNA is TGCAGCGTGGCCCGCGGGACCGTCTACAATGAGCAGTTCTTC.

This clone was detected once. This chain links TRBV6-5 with TRBJ1-1; D might be TRBD1 (6 bases). Trimming shortened V by 0 bases and J by 1 base, and 9 bases separated the two germline ends. In germline, CDR1 is MNHEY, CDR2 SVGAGI. CDR3 size: 15 residues. CDR3 nucleotide sequence: TGTGCCAGCAGTTACTCGCGGGGGGCGAACACTGAAGCTTTCTTT. Encoded protein: CASSYSRGANTEAFF.

The V call is TRBV19, the J call TRBJ2-3, with TRBD1 matching 7 bases. Germline-derived CDR1 and CDR2 are LNHDA and SQIVND (reference sequence). V was pared by 5 bases and J by 0 bases, with 5 bases of the junction left unmatched. The length of the CDR3 is 15 residues. The CDR3 DNA reads TGTGCCAGTAGTTCCCACAGGGGTAGCACAGATACGCAGTATTTT. It translates to CASSSHRGSTDTQYF.

The chain combines TRBV18 with TRBJ2-7, with TRBD1 identical over 9 bases. This CDR3 has 15 amino acids. J lost 1 base, V lost 0 bases, and 1 base had no gene match. Germline CDR1 reads KGHSH; CDR2 reads LQKENI. The CDR3 spells CASSPPGQGSYEQYF. The CDR3 DNA sequence: TGTGCCAGCTCACCACCGGGACAGGGATCCTACGAGCAGTACTTC.